Each of the 20 T cell receptor beta chains below was sequenced from the same sample in a study of CD8 T cells in ankylosing spondylitis. TCRdb recomputed calls from the 5' RACE reads with MiXCR, one row per CDR3 protein. The sample yields 310,000 or so distinct CDR3 sequences, 15% to 25% seen once. Sequencing input: blood, either unsorted or a sorted T cell fraction (not recorded which). The origin of the receptors is a male donor with ankylosing spondylitis or in good health (not recorded which).

This clonotype has only a few counts. CDR3 nucleotide sequence: TGTGCCAGCAGCGTCCGGGACAGGGTCACTGAAGCTTTCTTT. This encodes CASSVRDRVTEAFF. The chain has TRBV11-2 and TRBJ1-1, with 9 positions matching TRBD1. The CDR3 runs 14 residues. The V and J ends lost 5 bases and 4 bases, in that order; junction bases with no gene match: 5. CDR1 is SGHAT and CDR2 is FQNNGV in the germline V gene.

The V gene is TRBV28, the J gene TRBJ2-3; perhaps TRBD2 as D (6 bases). Germline lookup yields CDR1 MDHEN and CDR2 SYDVKM. The CDR3 has 17 amino acids. The V end was cut by 7 bases, the J end by 0 bases, with 20 bases between. The CDR3 DNA reads as TGTGCCAGCAAAGCTGGCCTGTGGCGGGGTAGCACAGATACGCAGTATTTT. Protein: CASKAGLWRGSTDTQYF.

The chain is built from TRBV5-1 and TRBJ2-2; D call uncertain. This CDR3 spans 13 amino acids. Trimming cost V 2 bases and J 6 bases, with 8 bases left between them. CDR1 and CDR2 (germline): SGHRS, YFSETQ. CDR3 amino acids: CASSFGRSGELFF. Here the CDR3 DNA reads TGCGCCAGCAGCTTCGGCCGCTCCGGGGAGCTGTTTTTT.

Points on this clonotype: An end of the junction does not agree with germline; a read error may underlie this. The chain combines TRBV20-1 with TRBJ2-3; TRBD1 aligns across 9 bases. The germline CDR1 and CDR2 sequences are DFQATT and SNEGSKA (reference sequence). The CDR3 runs to 13 residues. The CDR3 DNA reads TGCAGTGCTTTGGACAGGGGCACAGATAGGCAGTATTTT. Its translation: CSALDRGTDRQYF.

This clonotype has more than one count but fewer than ten. V is TRBV5-1 and J is TRBJ2-1; 16 positions agree with TRBD2. J gave up 7 bases and V 6 bases, and 10 bases lay outside the gene matches. This CDR3 has 17 amino acids. Germline V lookup: CDR1 SGHRS, CDR2 YFSETQ. In nucleotides, the CDR3 is TGCGCCAGCACGGGGACTAGCGGGGGGGCCTCCCGAAATGAGCAGTTCTTC. Its translation is CASTGTSGGASRNEQFF.

The genes are TRBV7-3 and TRBJ2-2; 11 nucleotides align to TRBD1. This CDR3 is 20 amino acids long. Trimming at V came to 1 base and at J to 2 bases, leaving 12 bases not matched to a gene. Germline values: CDR1 SGHTA, CDR2 FQGTGA. The CDR3: CASSLRDRGASHYNTGELFF. As DNA, the CDR3 is TGTGCCAGCAGCTTAAGGGACAGGGGGGCCTCCCACTATAACACCGGGGAGCTGTTTTTT.

This clonotype showed up just a few times. The chain employs TRBV11-2 and TRBJ2-5; 8 positions agree with TRBD1. The V segment lost 4 bases and the J segment 13 bases; nucleotides outside the gene matches: 5. The germline CDR1 and CDR2 sequences are SGHAT and FQNNGV. The CDR3 is made up of 11 amino acids. The chain's CDR3 is CASSSAGGTYF. Written as DNA, the CDR3 is TGTGCCAGCAGCTCGGCAGGGGGCACGTACTTC.

This clonotype was counted between two and nine times. In nucleotides, the CDR3 is TGTGCCAGCAGCGTAGCGGCAGCAACGAGTGGCTACACCTTC. This codes for CASSVAAATSGYTF. The chain employs TRBV9 and TRBJ1-2; D remains ambiguous. This CDR3 is built from 14 residues. Trimming shortened V by 0 bases and J by 7 bases, and 13 bases separated the two germline ends. CDR1 and CDR2 (germline): SGDLS, YYNGEE.

The chain carries TRBV9 and TRBJ2-1; 10 bases fit TRBD2. V lost 4 bases, J lost 0 bases, and 13 bases stayed unmatched. There are 19 residues in the CDR3. CDR1 SGDLS and CDR2 YYNGEE come from the germline V gene. The CDR3 nucleotides are TGTGCCAGCAGCCTACGGACTAGCGGCCTGATCGACTCCTACAATGAGCAGTTCTTC. Its translation is CASSLRTSGLIDSYNEQFF.

The CDR3 sequence: CASSSPPGPEFDTQYF. The CDR3 coding sequence is TGTGCCAGCAGTTCTCCTCCCGGGCCCGAATTTGATACGCAGTATTTT. The chain recombines TRBV12-3 or TRBV12-4 with TRBJ2-3; D uncertain. V was cut by 4 bases and J by 6 bases, with 20 bases left in between. The CDR3 length is 16 residues.

This clonotype was seen repeatedly, ten times or more. The chain has TRBV28 and TRBJ2-5, with D perhaps given as TRBD1 or TRBD2 (5 bases each). CDR3 length equals 16 residues. The V gene's germline CDR1 is MDHEN and CDR2 SYDVKM. V was cut by 5 bases and J by 5 bases, with 21 bases left in between. CDR3 loop: CASSRGMGVLGETQYF. CDR3 DNA: TGTGCCAGCAGTAGGGGCATGGGGGTGCTTGGGGAGACCCAGTACTTC.

J is TRBJ2-2 and V is TRBV12-3 or TRBV12-4, with 9 nucleotides matching TRBD1. J gave up 3 bases and V 11 bases, and 19 bases lay outside the gene matches. The CDR3 is 18 residues long. The CDR3 region is CALSFSSTGGWHTGELFF. The CDR3 DNA follows: TGTGCCCTCAGTTTTTCCAGCACAGGGGGCTGGCACACCGGGGAGCTGTTTTTT.

This clonotype has a count of ten or more. The chain links TRBV12-3 or TRBV12-4 to TRBJ1-6; D gene uncertain. This CDR3 region has 11 residues. V was shortened by 2 bases and J by 7 bases, with 0 bases between the two germline ends. The CDR3: CASSLNSPLHF. The CDR3 nucleotides are TGTGCCAGCAGTTTAAATTCACCCCTCCACTTT.

The chain has TRBV6-5 and TRBJ2-3; D might be TRBD1 (7 bases). With 5 bases removed from V and 3 bases from J, the gap between germline ends came to 18 bases. CDR1 and CDR2 (germline): MNHEY, SVGAGI. The CDR3 contains 16 residues. CDR3 sequence reads: CASSILEGAPTDTQYF. The CDR3 nucleotides are TGTGCCAGCAGTATACTGGAGGGGGCTCCAACAGATACGCAGTATTTT.

The CDR3: CASSPGLGMGTDTQYF. The CDR3 region has the DNA TGTGCCAGCAGCCCTGGACTAGGAATGGGCACAGATACGCAGTATTTT. V is TRBV7-9 and J is TRBJ2-3; 7 nucleotides match TRBD2. V lost 5 bases, J lost 1 base, and 9 bases stayed unmatched. CDR3 length: 16 amino acids. Germline values: CDR1 SEHNR, CDR2 FQNEAQ (reference sequence).

This clonotype was counted at least ten times. One end of the junction does not line up with germline, which may come from a read error. This sequence joins TRBV5-1 and TRBJ2-1; D is unclear. Germline V CDR1 and CDR2: SGHRS, YFSETQ. This CDR3 is built from 13 residues. The CDR3: CASSLDLYSEQFF. CDR3 DNA: TGCGCCAGCAGCTTGGATCTGTACAGTGAGCAGTTCTTC.

The chain uses TRBV7-8 and TRBJ1-1; unclear D gene. V was trimmed by 5 bases and J by 8 bases, leaving 9 bases between them. Germline loops: CDR1 SGHVS, CDR2 FQNEAQ. The CDR3 extends over 11 amino acids. CDR3 nucleotide sequence: TGTGCCAGCAGCCCCGGGAGGGAAGCTTTCTTT. Protein: CASSPGREAFF.

The chain employs TRBV28 and TRBJ2-6, with a tentative D call TRBD2 (7 bases). CDR1 and CDR2 (germline): MDHEN, SYDVKM. The length of the CDR3 is 16 residues. V lost 10 bases to trimming and J lost 3 bases, with 19 bases between them. In DNA form, the CDR3 reads TGTGCCACCCAAGGGGGGGGGCGCGATGGGGCCAACGTCCTGACTTTC. It specifies CATQGGGRDGANVLTF. Complete variable domain (other parts from reference TRBV28 and TRBJ2-6): DVKVTQSSRYLVKRTGEKVFLECVQDMDHENMFWYRQDPGLGLRLIYFSYDVKMKEKGDIPEGYSVSREKKERFSLILESASTNQTSMYLCATQGGGRDGANVLTFGAGSRLTVL.

This clonotype was picked up many times. This rearrangement joins TRBV10-3 to TRBJ2-1; TRBD1 matches 8 bases. The CDR3 is made up of 15 amino acids. J lost 5 bases, V lost 4 bases, and 7 bases had no gene match. CDR1 ENHRY and CDR2 SYGVKD come from the germline V gene. For the CDR3, the DNA is TGTGCCATCAGTGCTGGACAGGGCTCGAACAATGAGCAGTTCTTC. Amino acids: CAISAGQGSNNEQFF.

The rearrangement links TRBV14 to TRBJ2-3; weak D call: TRBD2 (5 bases). Trimming removed 3 bases at V and 0 bases at J, with 13 bases between. CDR3 length: 16 residues. Looked up from germline, CDR1 is SGHDN and CDR2 is FVKESK. The DNA of the CDR3 is TGTGCCAGCAGCCAGGGAGAAAGACCCAGCACAGATACGCAGTATTTT. It specifies CASSQGERPSTDTQYF.